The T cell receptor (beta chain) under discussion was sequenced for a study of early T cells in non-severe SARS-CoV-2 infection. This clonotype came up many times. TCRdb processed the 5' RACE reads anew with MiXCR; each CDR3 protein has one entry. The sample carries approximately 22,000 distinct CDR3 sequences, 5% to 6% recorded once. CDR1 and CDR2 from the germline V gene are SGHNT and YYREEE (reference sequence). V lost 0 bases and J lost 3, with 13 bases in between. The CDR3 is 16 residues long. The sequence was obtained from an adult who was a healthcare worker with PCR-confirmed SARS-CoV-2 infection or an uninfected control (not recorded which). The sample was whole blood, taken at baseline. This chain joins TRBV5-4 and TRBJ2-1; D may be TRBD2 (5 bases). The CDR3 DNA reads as TGTGCCAGCAGCTTGGCCGGACTCCGAAGCTACAATGAGCAGTTCTTC. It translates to CASSLAGLRSYNEQFF.